This T cell receptor beta chain was obtained from a study of regulatory T cells in long-lasting Graves disease. On the study more broadly: For under 3 months, newly diagnosed Graves' patients had been taking antithyroid drugs.

To note about this clonotype: As yet, its antigen is unknown. A much larger clone lies a single base off, so this may be a read error.

Overall study results and limits: It was in persistent disease that TRBV28, TRBJ1-2 and TRBJ2-5 were favored.

The CDR3 contains 13 residues. The germline CDR1 and CDR2 sequences are MDHEN and SYDVKM. Regarding time point: newly diagnosed GD, antithyroid drugs for less than 3 months. Extracted RNA from PBMCs served as the source of the TCR library. Arm-PCR of CDR3 regions and iRepertoire HTBI primers were used to build TCR beta libraries. TCRdb re-derived calls from the multiplex PCR reads in MiXCR, one entry per CDR3 protein. The table lists roughly 320,000 distinct CDR3 sequences, 16% of them singletons, with 25% to 30% in the top ten. This sample also appeared in a second study, on T cells in Graves' hyperthyroidism and ophthalmopathy. From that study: Most thyroid clonotypes expanded above 0.001 were also detected in blood.

Here the sequenced sample was peripheral blood mononuclear cells (PBMCs), taken at new diagnosis, from a patient treated with antithyroid drugs. V is TRBV28 and J is TRBJ2-7; D is possibly TRBD1 (5 bases). The last part of the DNA fits TRBJ2-4 better; the J call may be wrong. The sequence derives from a man aged 35 to 55 with Graves disease. CDR3 in DNA: TGTGCCAACAGGCGGTCAAGGGAAAACATTCAGTACTTC. Its translation is CANRRSRENIQYF.